The sequence of this T cell receptor (beta chain) was determined in a study of neurological immune-mediated disorders. The method for making cDNA was 5'RACE, and it used 10-nucleotide random UMIs. TCRdb re-derived calls from the 5' RACE reads in MiXCR, one entry per CDR3 protein. This sample has around 53,000 distinct CDR3 sequences, with around 4.2% found just once. In this sample, this clonotype turned up many times. The antigen is unknown. General study results and limits: Grouping of repertoires by phylogeny put those of 18 of 34 multiple sclerosis patients into a single related-CDR3 cluster, a possible signature.

The sample consisted of PBMCs. This receptor was identified in a middle-aged man with multiple sclerosis.

CDR3 sequence (DNA): TGCAGTGCGCCACAGGGATCAGGAGAAAAACTGTTTTTT. This gives the protein CSAPQGSGEKLFF. The rearrangement uses TRBV20-1 and TRBJ1-4; D might be TRBD1 (6 bases). Trimming took off 6 bases at V and 8 bases at J, with 16 bases between the two ends. Germline assignment: CDR1 DFQATT and CDR2 SNEGSKA (reference sequence). The CDR3 is 13 amino acids.